Following are 24 T cell receptor beta chains from one sample sequenced in a study of cytomegalovirus exposure and HLA in healthy donors. Researchers ran the PCR with 60 Vbeta and 13 Jbeta primers. Repertoires were generated with immunoSEQ multiplex PCR, while TCRdb's copy carries only in-frame clones and drops some. Of some 130,000 clones in the sample, roughly 80% are singletons; the top ten hold over 2%. The sequenced material came from PBMCs. The receptors derive from a man aged 30 to 45 in good health and CMV-seronegative.

The J gene is TRBJ2-3, the V gene TRBV2, with D perhaps TRBD2 (5 bases). This CDR3 has 13 residues. Trimming cost V 7 bases and J 0 bases, with 8 bases left between them. CDR1 SNHLY and CDR2 FYNNEI come from the germline V gene. The CDR3 bases are TGTGCCAGCACACTAGTAAGCACAGATACGCAGTATTTT. Amino acid sequence: CASTLVSTDTQYF.

V and J are TRBV4-1 and TRBJ2-5; D not certain. This CDR3 contains 13 residues. CDR1 and CDR2 (germline): MGHRA, YSYEKL. Trimming took off 2 bases at V and 5 bases at J, with 9 bases between the two ends. The CDR3 region has the DNA TGCGCCAGCAGCCAACTACCCTTGGAGACCCAGTACTTC. Translating gives CASSQLPLETQYF.

The chain carries TRBV5-6 and TRBJ2-2; 10 nucleotides align to TRBD1. The CDR3 has 17 amino acids. The V gene's germline CDR1 is SGHDT and CDR2 YYEEEE. V shed 2 bases and J 6 bases; nucleotides not matched to a gene: 10. The CDR3 nucleotides read TGTGCCAGCAGCTTCCGTCCGGGACAGGGGTATGCCGGGGAGCTGTTTTTT. Translation: CASSFRPGQGYAGELFF.

The chain uses TRBV27 and TRBJ1-3; 10 nucleotides line up with TRBD1. Germline V gene data show CDR1 as MNHEY and CDR2 as SMNVEV (reference sequence). V lost 8 bases, J lost 4 bases, and 5 bases stayed unmatched. The CDR3 has 14 amino acids. CDR3 nucleotide sequence: TGTGCCAGCCGACAGGGGGCTGCCGGAAACACCATATATTTT. It specifies CASRQGAAGNTIYF.

This clone was seen only a few times. This chain joins TRBV6-6 and TRBJ1-1; tentative D call: TRBD1 (5 bases). CDR3 length: 14 residues. Germline V lookup: CDR1 MNHNY, CDR2 SVGAGI (reference sequence). Trimming pared 0 bases from V and 4 bases from J, leaving 9 bases between. The chain's CDR3 is CASSYSGQVTEAFF. The DNA for the CDR3 is TGTGCCAGCAGTTACTCGGGGCAGGTCACTGAAGCTTTCTTT.

Of note for this clone: In the same sample, other DNA sequences code for this CDR3. The chain employs TRBV5-1 and TRBJ2-7; 7 nucleotides align to TRBD1. The CDR3 has 13 residues. The germline V gene has CDR1 SGHRS and CDR2 YFSETQ. V gave up 0 bases and J gave up 4 bases; unmatched junction bases: 1. The CDR3 region has the DNA TGCGCCAGCAGCTTGGAGGGGGCTTACGAGCAGTACTTC. Its translation is CASSLEGAYEQYF.

The chain uses TRBV5-4 and TRBJ1-2; D may be TRBD1 (6 bases). The CDR3 extends over 13 amino acids. Trimming removed 5 bases at V and 4 bases at J, with 12 bases between. The germline CDR1 and CDR2 sequences are SGHNT and YYREEE (reference sequence). This chain's CDR3 is CASSLQGPYGYTF. CDR3 nucleotide sequence: TGTGCCAGCAGTTTACAGGGACCCTATGGCTACACCTTC.

The chain employs TRBV27 and TRBJ2-7; 11 bases match TRBD1. Germline V gene sequence: CDR1 MNHEY, CDR2 SMNVEV (reference sequence). The CDR3 covers 14 residues. The junction had 3 bases not matched to a gene; V was cut back by 6 bases and J by 2 bases. This CDR3 reads CASRDRGRPYEQYF. The CDR3 nucleotides read TGTGCCAGCAGGGACAGGGGGCGCCCCTACGAGCAGTACTTC.

The chain is built from TRBV7-9 and TRBJ2-5; D uncertain. The CDR3 is made up of 16 amino acids. Germline V gene sequence: CDR1 SEHNR, CDR2 FQNEAQ (reference sequence). The V gene lost 5 bases and the J gene lost 2 bases, with 18 bases spanning the gap. Written as DNA, the CDR3 is TGTGCCAGCAGCGCTAGAGGCGGCGGCAGACAAGAGACCCAGTACTTC. It translates to CASSARGGGRQETQYF. Together with reference TRBV7-9 and TRBJ2-5, the CDR3 gives the full variable domain: DTGVSQNPRHKITKRGQNVTFRCDPISEHNRLYWYRQTLGQGPEFLTYFQNEAQLEKSRLLSDRFSAERPKGSFSTLEIQRTEQGDSAMYLCASSARGGGRQETQYFGPGTRLLVL.

This chain connects TRBV7-9 to TRBJ1-1; D perhaps matches TRBD1 (6 bases). Germline CDR1 reads SEHNR; CDR2 reads FQNEAQ (reference sequence). Trimming took off 8 bases at V and 1 base at J, with 11 bases between the two ends. The CDR3 runs 13 residues. The CDR3 is CASGGHPNTEAFF. Here the CDR3 DNA reads TGTGCCAGCGGGGGACATCCGAACACTGAAGCTTTCTTT.

CDR3 region: CASSRGYTGELFF. The DNA of the CDR3 is TGTGCCAGCAGCAGGGGCTACACCGGGGAGCTGTTTTTT. V and J are TRBV28 and TRBJ2-2, with D maybe TRBD1 (6 bases). The CDR3 loop spans 13 amino acids. V gave up 6 bases and J gave up 3 bases, with 8 bases separating them. CDR1 MDHEN and CDR2 SYDVKM come from the germline V gene.

This chain connects TRBV29-1 to TRBJ2-1; 8 positions match TRBD1. This CDR3 spans 11 amino acids. The V gene's germline CDR1 is SQVTM and CDR2 ANQGSEA. V shed 6 bases and J 10 bases; nucleotides not matched to a gene: 5. The CDR3 here is CSVRTGKEQFF. The CDR3 DNA sequence: TGCAGCGTCAGGACAGGGAAGGAGCAGTTCTTC.

V gene TRBV19 combines with J gene TRBJ2-2; the D gene is possibly TRBD2 (5 bases). V lost 5 bases to trimming and J lost 6 bases, with 16 bases between them. The CDR3 is made up of 15 amino acids. Germline CDR1 is LNHDA and CDR2 is SQIVND (reference sequence). The CDR3 loop is CASSLRMEDAGELFF. DNA of the CDR3: TGTGCCAGTAGTCTACGAATGGAGGACGCCGGGGAGCTGTTTTTT.

The rearrangement joins TRBV29-1 to TRBJ2-3, with 7 bases matching TRBD2. V shed 3 bases, J shed 4 bases, and the junction held 1 base outside the gene matches. The CDR3 length is 12 residues. Germline V gene data show CDR1 as SQVTM and CDR2 as ANQGSEA. In DNA form, the CDR3 reads TGCAGCGTTGAGGCGGGAGCAGATACGCAGTATTTT. It translates to CSVEAGADTQYF.

The rearrangement joins TRBV5-1 to TRBJ1-2, with 8 bases that match TRBD1. This CDR3 is built from 16 residues. V dropped 4 bases and J dropped 4; count of bases not matched to a gene: 12. The V gene's germline CDR1 is SGHRS and CDR2 YFSETQ. DNA for the CDR3: TGCGCCAGCAGCATTGAAGGATACAGGGGGAGCTATGGCTACACCTTC. Its translation: CASSIEGYRGSYGYTF.

The V call is TRBV7-2, the J call TRBJ2-5; D is unresolved. This CDR3 region has 17 residues. V lost 5 bases to trimming and J lost 5 bases, with 24 bases between them. Germline V gene data show CDR1 as SGHTA and CDR2 as FQGNSA. CDR3 region: CASSMTMDHDLRETQYF. The DNA of the CDR3 is TGTGCCAGCAGCATGACAATGGATCACGACCTTAGGGAGACCCAGTACTTC.

The chain has TRBV27 and TRBJ2-6; the match to TRBD1 covers 8 bases. Germline CDR1 and CDR2: MNHEY and SMNVEV (reference sequence). The CDR3 length is 18 residues. Unmatched junction bases numbered 12, after V lost 5 bases and J lost 3 bases. The CDR3, as DNA: TGTGCCAGCAGTCCCGGGACAGGTCGGGCTAATGGGGCCAACGTCCTGACTTTC. Its translation is CASSPGTGRANGANVLTF. Supplemented by reference TRBV27 and TRBJ2-6, the full variable domain reads EAQVTQNPRYLITVTGKKLTVTCSQNMNHEYMSWYRQDPGLGLRQIYYSMNVEVTDKGDVPEGYKVSRKEKRNFPLILESPSPNQTSLYFCASSPGTGRANGANVLTFGAGSRLTVL.

The rearrangement uses TRBV9 and TRBJ1-1; D is uncertain. This CDR3 region has 13 residues. Deletions cut 0 bases from V and 6 bases from J, with 9 bases between. Germline CDR1 and CDR2: SGDLS and YYNGEE. CDR3 sequence (DNA): TGTGCCAGCAGCGTAGTCGAGGTTTCTGAAGCTTTCTTT. As protein: CASSVVEVSEAFF.

The chain links TRBV28 to TRBJ1-5; D is ambiguous. V lost 0 bases and J lost 3, with 12 bases in between. This CDR3 contains 16 residues. Germline V gene sequence: CDR1 MDHEN, CDR2 SYDVKM. DNA for the CDR3: TGTGCCAGCAGTTTATGGTCCGGAGTCACCAATCAGCCCCAGCATTTT. It specifies CASSLWSGVTNQPQHF.

J is TRBJ2-7 and V is TRBV14, with 12 bases identical to TRBD2. CDR3 size: 14 residues. Trimming cost V 4 bases and J 9 bases; bases outside gene matches: 7. Germline lookup yields CDR1 SGHDN and CDR2 FVKESK. CDR3 DNA sequence: TGTGCCAGCAGCCCTCAACTAGCGGGAGGTGTGCAGTACTTC. Protein sequence: CASSPQLAGGVQYF.

The chain is built from TRBV29-1 and TRBJ1-5; D is possibly TRBD1 (5 bases). With 6 bases removed from V and 3 bases from J, the gap between germline ends came to 9 bases. This CDR3 comprises 12 residues. Looked up from germline, CDR1 is SQVTM and CDR2 is ANQGSEA. The CDR3 spells CSVRDFNQPQHF. CDR3 nucleotide sequence: TGCAGCGTCCGGGACTTCAATCAGCCCCAGCATTTT.

The chain links TRBV20-1 to TRBJ2-5; 11 nucleotides line up with TRBD2. The germline V gene has CDR1 DFQATT and CDR2 SNEGSKA (reference sequence). The CDR3 sequence is 11 residues long. Trimming removed 6 bases from V and 11 bases from J; junction bases left unmatched: 5. The CDR3 sequence: CSARLAGKQYF. The CDR3 DNA follows: TGCAGTGCGCGACTAGCGGGAAAGCAGTACTTC.

This clone was seen only a few times. This chain connects TRBV6-5 to TRBJ1-5; D might be TRBD1 (5 bases). This CDR3 is built from 15 residues. Trimming removed 6 bases at V and 5 bases at J, with 17 bases between. Germline CDR1 reads MNHEY; CDR2 reads SVGAGI. CDR3 nucleotide sequence: TGTGCCAGCAGGCGCACCCCCTCGGGGGATCAGCCCCAGCATTTT. Translating gives CASRRTPSGDQPQHF.

In the case of this clone: Other nucleotide sequences from this sample produce the same CDR3. The genes are TRBV18 and TRBJ2-7, with D perhaps TRBD2 (5 bases). Trimming stripped 0 bases from V and 2 bases from J, with 8 bases between. CDR1 is KGHSH and CDR2 is LQKENI in the germline V gene. This CDR3 is built from 14 residues. The CDR3 loop is CASSPPAGAYEQYF. The DNA for the CDR3 is TGTGCCAGCTCACCACCGGCGGGTGCCTACGAGCAGTACTTC.